This T cell receptor (beta chain) was observed in a study of response to subunit inactivated influenza vaccine. In this sample, this clonotype turned up a few times. Its target is unknown. The CDR3 runs to 13 residues. Germline loops: CDR1 DFQATT, CDR2 SNEGSKA (reference sequence). V gave up 5 bases and J gave up 5 bases; unmatched junction bases: 6. TCRdb re-derived calls from the RT-PCR reads in MiXCR, one entry per CDR3 protein. The data hold roughly 500,000 distinct CDR3 sequences, with approximately 15% observed a single time. Study-wide results and limits: A suggestion made by the authors is that each seasonal influenza vaccination recruits few new T cells.

The clonotype was recovered from a man in his fifties or sixties who received an inactivated influenza vaccine. V and J are TRBV20-1 and TRBJ2-5; TRBD1 matches at 9 bases. The sequences come from CD4+ T cells sorted from PBMCs, collected 23 to 25 months after vaccination. In DNA, the CDR3 is TGCAGTGCTCAGCGAGACAGGGGGGAGACCCAGTACTTC. It encodes CSAQRDRGETQYF.